The 28 T cell receptor beta chains reported below all come from one sample, sequenced in a study of shared clonotypes between healthy human individuals. TCRdb's copy holds only in-frame clones and misses some; the assay was immunoSEQ multiplex PCR. The data hold approximately 710,000 clones, with 80% to 95% observed a single time. The sample comprised memory CD8+ T cells from PBMCs. Subset here: CD45RO+ cells pooled with CCR7-negative TemRA cells. The receptor set was obtained from a man between 18 and 29 years old in good health. Some clones in this sample may be carry-over from other donors' samples.

J is TRBJ1-4 and V is TRBV6-1; D call uncertain. This CDR3 spans 15 amino acids. Germline loops: CDR1 MNHNS, CDR2 SASEGT. Trimming stripped 2 bases from V and 4 bases from J, with 11 bases between. CDR3 region: CASSELGENNEKLFF. Here the CDR3 DNA reads TGTGCCAGCAGTGAACTCGGGGAAAATAATGAAAAACTGTTTTTT.

The CDR3 sequence is CASSFEAFLLHF. CDR3 in DNA: TGTGCCAGCAGCTTCGAGGCCTTTCTCCTCCACTTT. The chain employs TRBV11-2 and TRBJ1-6; D gene ambiguous. Trimming took off 3 bases at V and 15 bases at J, with 12 bases between the two ends. Germline CDR1 is SGHAT and CDR2 is FQNNGV. The CDR3 spans 12 residues. Together with reference TRBV11-2 and TRBJ1-6, the CDR3 gives the full variable domain: EAGVAQSPRYKIIEKRQSVAFWCNPISGHATLYWYQQILGQGPKLLIQFQNNGVVDDSQLPKDRFSAERLKGVDSTLKIQPAKLEDSAVYLCASSFEAFLLHFGNGTRLTVT.

The chain employs TRBV28 and TRBJ2-2; 8 bases are a match to TRBD2. Germline assignment: CDR1 MDHEN and CDR2 SYDVKM. The CDR3 covers 15 residues. Trimming removed 3 bases from V and 4 bases from J; junction bases left unmatched: 4. Here the CDR3 DNA reads TGTGCCAGCAGTTTTAGACTAGCGACCACCGGGGAGCTGTTTTTT. Protein sequence: CASSFRLATTGELFF.

This clone has just a few counts. The J gene is TRBJ1-1, the V gene TRBV4-1; maybe TRBD1 (5 bases). Germline V gene lookup returns CDR1 MGHRA and CDR2 YSYEKL. The CDR3 length is 14 residues. The V end was cut by 3 bases, the J end by 5 bases, with 13 bases between. The CDR3 here is CASSQWDGGTEAFF. The DNA for the CDR3 is TGCGCCAGCAGCCAGTGGGACGGCGGGACTGAAGCTTTCTTT.

The J gene is TRBJ2-7, the V gene TRBV27; D gene ambiguous. The CDR3 contains 12 residues. Germline-derived CDR1 and CDR2 are MNHEY and SMNVEV (reference sequence). The germline V and J ends were trimmed by 4 bases and 6 bases, with 10 bases remaining between them. The CDR3 reads CASSSPGVEQYF. Here the CDR3 DNA reads TGTGCCAGCAGTTCACCCGGAGTCGAGCAGTACTTC.

The chain employs TRBV27 and TRBJ2-7, with D possibly matching TRBD1 (6 bases). Germline V CDR1 and CDR2: MNHEY, SMNVEV (reference sequence). Trimming took off 1 base at V and 5 bases at J, with 9 bases between the two ends. The CDR3 loop spans 13 amino acids. CDR3 loop: CASSLLGANEQYF. The CDR3 DNA reads TGTGCCAGCAGTTTATTGGGGGCCAACGAGCAGTACTTC.

The rearrangement links TRBV28 to TRBJ1-5, with D unclear. Germline values: CDR1 MDHEN, CDR2 SYDVKM. The CDR3 totals 13 residues. With 7 bases removed from V and 6 bases from J, the gap between germline ends came to 13 bases. The CDR3 nucleotides are TGTGCCAGCATGACGGGGTGGCGTCAGCCCCAGCATTTT. This sequence encodes CASMTGWRQPQHF.

The V and J genes are TRBV5-5 and TRBJ2-7; a possible D gene is TRBD1 (6 bases). The ends were cut back, 7 bases at V and 4 bases at J, with 18 bases in the middle. The CDR3 spans 14 residues. Germline V gives CDR1 SGHKS, CDR2 YYEKEE (reference sequence). CDR3 in DNA: TGTGCCAGCCACCCGTGGCACAGGGAATACGAGCAGTACTTC. Its translation: CASHPWHREYEQYF.

The CDR3 DNA is TGCGCCAGCAGCCCCTATGGGGGGGACTACGAGCAGTACTTC. It codes for CASSPYGGDYEQYF. The chain employs TRBV4-1 and TRBJ2-7; 7 positions agree with TRBD2. This CDR3 is 14 amino acids long. Looked up from germline, CDR1 is MGHRA and CDR2 is YSYEKL. V trimming: 4 bases; J trimming: 3 bases; junction bases outside the gene matches: 6.

The rearrangement uses TRBV11-1 and TRBJ2-7, with D uncertain. V dropped 1 base and J dropped 0 bases, with 10 bases sitting between them. The CDR3 contains 15 residues. Looked up from germline, CDR1 is SGHAT and CDR2 is FQDESV (reference sequence). The CDR3 loop reads CASSLGPTSSYEQYF. Written as DNA, the CDR3 is TGTGCCAGCAGCTTAGGTCCGACCTCCTCCTACGAGCAGTACTTC.

The genes are TRBV10-3 and TRBJ2-3, with D perhaps TRBD1 (5 bases). The CDR3 runs to 15 residues. The germline CDR1 and CDR2 sequences are ENHRY and SYGVKD. Trimming stripped 0 bases from V and 5 bases from J, with 12 bases between. The CDR3 is CAISESISGLDTQYF. CDR3 DNA sequence: TGTGCCATCAGTGAGTCGATCTCAGGGTTAGATACGCAGTATTTT.

V is TRBV27 and J is TRBJ2-1; 9 bases align to TRBD2. CDR3 length equals 15 residues. CDR1 MNHEY and CDR2 SMNVEV come from the germline V gene (reference sequence). V gave up 7 bases and J gave up 5 bases; unmatched junction bases: 9. This chain's CDR3 is CASNPGLALNNEQFF. In DNA, the CDR3 is TGTGCCAGCAACCCGGGACTAGCCCTTAACAATGAGCAGTTCTTC.

This chain links TRBV19 with TRBJ2-1; TRBD2 agrees at 10 bases. The CDR3 runs 14 residues. The V segment lost 7 bases and the J segment 4 bases; nucleotides outside the gene matches: 4. CDR1 is LNHDA and CDR2 is SQIVND in the germline V gene (reference sequence). CDR3 amino acids: CASMELAGYNEQFF. Here the CDR3 DNA reads TGTGCCAGTATGGAACTAGCGGGGTACAATGAGCAGTTCTTC.

The chain has TRBV15 and TRBJ2-7; possibly TRBD1 or TRBD2 for D (5 bases each). Trimming took 3 bases from V and 6 from J, leaving 12 bases between them. The CDR3 has 13 amino acids. The V gene's germline CDR1 is LNHNV and CDR2 YYDKDF (reference sequence). CDR3 protein: CATSSTGTSEQYF. CDR3 bases: TGTGCCACCAGCAGTACCGGGACGTCCGAGCAGTACTTC.

The J gene is TRBJ1-1, the V gene TRBV29-1, with a tentative D call TRBD1 (5 bases). The V end lost 2 bases, the J end lost 1 base, and 11 bases lay between the germline ends. Germline V lookup: CDR1 SQVTM, CDR2 ANQGSEA. This CDR3 region has 14 residues. The CDR3 loop is CSVEPKRGNTEAFF. As DNA, the CDR3 is TGCAGCGTTGAACCGAAGAGGGGGAACACTGAAGCTTTCTTT. Full variable domain (rest looked up from reference TRBV29-1 and TRBJ1-1): SAVISQKPSRDICQRGTSLTIQCQVDSQVTMMFWYRQQPGQSLTLIATANQGSEATYESGFVIDKFPISRPNLTFSTLTVSNMSPEDSSIYLCSVEPKRGNTEAFFGQGTRLTVV.

The chain links TRBV27 to TRBJ1-2; perhaps TRBD1 as D (6 bases). The V gene's germline CDR1 is MNHEY and CDR2 SMNVEV (reference sequence). The V and J ends lost 5 bases and 6 bases respectively, with 22 bases between them. The CDR3 contains 16 residues. CDR3 in amino acids: CASSPSPRGRINGYTF. The CDR3 nucleotides read TGTGCCAGCAGTCCCTCTCCTCGGGGGCGCATCAATGGCTACACCTTC.

This sequence joins TRBV28 and TRBJ2-2; TRBD1 or TRBD2 may be the D gene (5 bases each). Germline V gene lookup returns CDR1 MDHEN and CDR2 SYDVKM. Deletions cut 10 bases from V and 1 base from J, with 10 bases between. The CDR3 runs 13 residues. Written as DNA, the CDR3 is TGTGCCATCGGGACGAGGAACACCGGGGAGCTGTTTTTT. Its protein product is CAIGTRNTGELFF.

The rearrangement links TRBV7-9 to TRBJ2-2; unclear D gene. V dropped 7 bases and J dropped 1 base, with 13 bases sitting between them. This CDR3 comprises 15 residues. The germline CDR1 and CDR2 sequences are SEHNR and FQNEAQ (reference sequence). CDR3 protein: CASTSPIENTGELFF. The DNA of the CDR3 is TGTGCCAGCACCAGCCCTATTGAGAACACCGGGGAGCTGTTTTTT.

V and J are TRBV5-6 and TRBJ2-1; possible D gene TRBD1, 6 bases. V was clipped by 4 bases and J by 8 bases, with 22 bases between them. Germline lookup yields CDR1 SGHDT and CDR2 YYEEEE. This CDR3 region has 16 residues. CDR3 coding DNA: TGTGCCAGCAGCATGACACAGGGATTGGGGGCAGATGAGCAGTTCTTC. Its translation: CASSMTQGLGADEQFF.

This chain uses TRBV28 with TRBJ2-2; perhaps TRBD2 as D (6 bases). CDR3 size: 16 residues. V was shortened by 6 bases and J by 1 base, with 15 bases between the two germline ends. The V gene's germline CDR1 is MDHEN and CDR2 SYDVKM. The CDR3 protein is CASSPRGLRNTGELFF. DNA of the CDR3: TGTGCCAGCAGCCCAAGGGGACTCAGGAACACCGGGGAGCTGTTTTTT.

The rearrangement joins TRBV19 to TRBJ2-7, with D possibly TRBD1 on 5 matching bases. Germline lookup yields CDR1 LNHDA and CDR2 SQIVND (reference sequence). Trimming pared 6 bases from V and 0 bases from J, leaving 15 bases between. The CDR3 totals 15 residues. CDR3 in amino acids: CASSPGSWSSYEQYF. Here the CDR3 DNA reads TGTGCCAGTAGCCCAGGGTCCTGGAGCTCCTACGAGCAGTACTTC.

CDR3 DNA: TGCGCCAGCAGCTTGGACTGGGAAACCGGGGCCAACGTCCTGACTTTC. It is translated as CASSLDWETGANVLTF. The chain uses TRBV5-1 and TRBJ2-6; D is undetermined. Germline loops: CDR1 SGHRS, CDR2 YFSETQ. Trimming pared 0 bases from V and 4 bases from J, leaving 11 bases between. The CDR3 has 16 residues.

V is TRBV27 and J is TRBJ1-2, with 7 bases matching TRBD1. V was clipped by 4 bases and J by 3 bases; unmatched bases: 11. The CDR3 totals 16 residues. In germline, CDR1 is MNHEY, CDR2 SMNVEV (reference sequence). The CDR3, as DNA: TGTGCCAGCAGTTCTCTTGGTGAGGGGGCAGACTATGGCTACACCTTC. Its translation is CASSSLGEGADYGYTF.

This chain links TRBV28 with TRBJ1-2; 9 bases align to TRBD1. The CDR3 has 17 residues. J gave up 1 base and V 5 bases, and 11 bases lay outside the gene matches. Germline values: CDR1 MDHEN, CDR2 SYDVKM. The CDR3 sequence: CASSRPGQGRINYGYTF. The CDR3 bases are TGTGCCAGCAGTCGCCCGGGACAGGGTAGGATTAACTATGGCTACACCTTC.

The chain recombines TRBV6-4 with TRBJ2-3; TRBD1 might be the D (5 bases). This CDR3 spans 12 amino acids. Trimming left V 7 bases short and J 5 bases short, with 10 bases between. Germline loops: CDR1 MRHNA, CDR2 SNTAGT. CDR3 nucleotides: TGTGCCAGCACCTCAAGGGGAGATACGCAGTATTTT. This translates into CASTSRGDTQYF.

This clone was seen a few times. The genes are TRBV6-5 and TRBJ1-1; a weak D match, TRBD1 (6 bases). The germline CDR1 and CDR2 sequences are MNHEY and SVGAGI. This CDR3 comprises 13 residues. Trimming took off 0 bases at V and 6 bases at J, with 8 bases between the two ends. CDR3 DNA sequence: TGTGCCAGCAGTTACTCCAGGGGCTCTGAAGCTTTCTTT. This codes for CASSYSRGSEAFF.

The rearrangement links TRBV29-1 to TRBJ2-5; TRBD2 matches at 7 bases. V trimming: 5 bases; J trimming: 0 bases; junction bases outside the gene matches: 9. Per germline, CDR1 SQVTM and CDR2 ANQGSEA. This CDR3 spans 15 amino acids. The CDR3 DNA reads as TGCAGCGTTCTCCAAGAGGGACTAAACCAAGAGACCCAGTACTTC. Its translation is CSVLQEGLNQETQYF.

The CDR3 here is CASSPGWTEAFF. The DNA of the CDR3 is TGTGCCAGCAGCCCGGGGTGGACTGAAGCTTTCTTT. This rearrangement joins TRBV6-1 to TRBJ1-1; D is ambiguous. This CDR3 region has 12 residues. Germline lookup yields CDR1 MNHNS and CDR2 SASEGT. V dropped 6 bases and J dropped 5 bases, with 10 bases sitting between them.